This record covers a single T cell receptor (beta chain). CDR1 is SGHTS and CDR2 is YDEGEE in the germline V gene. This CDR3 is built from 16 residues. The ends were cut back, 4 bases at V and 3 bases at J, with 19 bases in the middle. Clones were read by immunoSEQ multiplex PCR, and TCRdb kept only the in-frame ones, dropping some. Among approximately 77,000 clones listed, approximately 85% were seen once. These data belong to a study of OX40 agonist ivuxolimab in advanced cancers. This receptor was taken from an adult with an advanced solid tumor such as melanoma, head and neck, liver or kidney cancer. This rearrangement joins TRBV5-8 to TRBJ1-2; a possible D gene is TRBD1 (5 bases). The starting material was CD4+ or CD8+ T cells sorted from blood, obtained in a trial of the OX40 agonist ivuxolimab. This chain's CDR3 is CASSQEVRDQYYGYTF. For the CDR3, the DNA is TGTGCCAGCAGCCAAGAGGTCAGGGATCAATACTATGGCTACACCTTC.